This TCR beta chain is drawn from a study of chemoradiotherapy in HPV16-positive cancers (dated by TCRdb to between 2021 and 2023). In the study overall: Candidate HPV-specific T-cell clones and common TCR motifs were defined through functional T-cell assays on cells from a couple of HPV16-positive patients. The study set out to ask whether T-cell immunity against the HPV oncoproteins E6 and E7 changes over the course of chemoradiotherapy and whether that immunity affects survival. The candidate HPV-specific TCRs and motifs were then tracked in TCR repertoires from about 93 patients with HPV-related cancers.

The investigation overall reported the following: The survival association was reported for HPV16-positive patients, and the functional definition of HPV-specific T cells was derived from only two HPV16-positive patients. In HPV16-positive patients, expansion of HPV-responsive T cells during chemoradiotherapy was found to be associated with improved recurrence-free survival. Expansion of candidate HPV-specific clones and E7-related TCR motifs was observed in the tumor microenvironment during treatment, whereas no such expansion was observed for non-HPV-specific T cells.

The CDR3 starts with the cysteine, ends with the phenylalanine, and has 14 residues. The sequence is cut down to CDR3 DNA, 42 bases in frame from base 1. Trimming at the junction amounts to 4 bases on V and 1 base on J, and the germline ends lie 10 bases apart. Taken from the germline V gene, the CDR1 and CDR2 loops are LGHNA and YNFKEQ. Libraries were made using the immunoSEQ multiplex PCR assay. What TCRdb holds here is the immuneACCESS table cut down to in-frame rearrangements. Part of the clones is not present; checked against another copy, under half of the missing clones reflect an unresolved V gene, and the others are unexplained. The sample yields about 32,000 clones; about 87% were counted once. The ten largest account for approximately 5% of the sample. Repertoires were sampled repeatedly over the course of chemoradiotherapy so that clonal expansion in the tumor microenvironment could be followed.

About this clone itself: The antigen it binds to is not known. Per-base quality was not reported, and no clone a single base away is much larger than it.

The chain is made from TRBV4-2 and TRBJ1-1; TRBD1 is perhaps the D gene, given 5 matching bases. The TCR sequence derives from a human donor with HPV-associated anogenital cancer. Specimen: blood, collected from a patient who underwent chemoradiotherapy. The sequenced DNA: TGTGCCAGCAGCCTGGGGACCGAGAACACTGAAGCTTTCTTT. Its amino acids are CASSLGTENTEAFF.